The clone carrying this T cell receptor beta chain has more than one count but fewer than ten. Antigen specificity is unknown. This entry comes from a study of a mutant IDH1 vaccine in newly diagnosed glioma. Study as a whole: Vaccinations were initiated 4-6 weeks following radiotherapy alone, or were given together with temozolomide cycles. Notes on the study in general: Top-clonotype changes in peripheral T cells seemed unrelated to pseudoprogression. Immune responses induced by the vaccine were seen in 93.3% of patients, spanning multiple MHC alleles.

Time point reported: week 23, last vaccination. The vaccine gave 300 ug of a 20-mer mutant IDH1 peptide subcutaneously per dose. The method was immunoSEQ multiplex PCR; TCRdb's version includes in-frame clones alone and lacks a portion of them. The sample gives about 82,000 clones, around 85% of which show up once; approximately 2% is in the top ten. The starting material was PBMCs, obtained from a glioma patient whose treatment included an IDH1 peptide vaccine. The source is a man between 25 and 39 years old with glioma. Some clones in this sample may be carry-over from other donors' samples.

CDR3 loop: CASSRDRAPDEAFF. The CDR3 nucleotides read TGCGCCAGCAGCCGGGACAGGGCACCCGATGAAGCTTTCTTT. The V call is TRBV5-1, the J call TRBJ1-1; 9 bases line up with TRBD1. Germline values: CDR1 SGHRS, CDR2 YFSETQ. Trimming at V came to 4 bases and at J to 7 bases, leaving 8 bases not matched to a gene. The CDR3 is 14 residues long.